Presented here are 23 T cell receptor beta chains from one specimen sequenced in a study of OX40 agonist ivuxolimab in advanced cancers. The data were produced by immunoSEQ multiplex PCR, yet TCRdb's version contains in-frame clones alone and is incomplete. The table records tens of thousands of clones, 80% to 90% of them present only once. Material: CD4+ or CD8+ T cells sorted from blood, obtained in a trial of the OX40 agonist ivuxolimab. All receptors derive from an adult with an advanced solid tumor such as melanoma, head and neck, liver or kidney cancer.

The CDR3 nucleotides are TGTGCCAGCACCGATCGGGTTTCGGATCAGCCCCAGCATTTT. Its translation is CASTDRVSDQPQHF. The rearrangement uses TRBV6-5 and TRBJ1-5, with D uncertain. Germline V lookup: CDR1 MNHEY, CDR2 SVGAGI. The V end was cut by 7 bases, the J end by 5 bases, with 15 bases between. This CDR3 contains 14 residues.

This clone was observed a handful of times. The rearrangement links TRBV13 to TRBJ2-7; D gene ambiguous. Germline V lookup: CDR1 PRHDT, CDR2 FYEKMQ (reference sequence). Trimming took 0 bases from V and 2 from J, leaving 5 bases between them. The CDR3 has 13 residues. The DNA of the CDR3 is TGTGCCAGCAGCTTAGGCTTCACCTACGAGCAGTACTTC. Translation gives CASSLGFTYEQYF.

This sequence joins TRBV5-4 and TRBJ2-3, with D perhaps TRBD2 (7 bases). CDR3 length equals 16 residues. V was cut by 4 bases and J by 0 bases, with 15 bases left in between. Germline V gene data show CDR1 as SGHNT and CDR2 as YYREEE (reference sequence). Here the CDR3 reads CASSPKGGASTDTQYF. The CDR3 DNA is TGTGCCAGCAGCCCCAAGGGGGGGGCTAGCACAGATACGCAGTATTTT. The full variable domain, rest sourced from reference TRBV5-4 and TRBJ2-3, is ETGVTQSPTHLIKTRGQQVTLRCSSQSGHNTVSWYQQALGQGPQFIFQYYREEENGRGNFPPRFSGLQFPNYSSELNVNALELDDSALYLCASSPKGGASTDTQYFGPGTRLTVL.

This clone was seen just once. The chain employs TRBV9 and TRBJ2-7; TRBD1 might be the D (5 bases). Germline CDR1 and CDR2: SGDLS and YYNGEE. The ends were cut back, 5 bases at V and 0 bases at J, with 12 bases in the middle. CDR3 size: 14 residues. The CDR3 DNA is TGTGCCAGCAGTCCAGGGCAAAGCTCCTACGAGCAGTACTTC. This sequence encodes CASSPGQSSYEQYF.

The chain employs TRBV5-1 and TRBJ2-1, with TRBD2 matching over 8 bases. V gave up 4 bases and J gave up 2 bases; unmatched junction bases: 2. The CDR3 extends over 14 amino acids. Germline V gene sequence: CDR1 SGHRS, CDR2 YFSETQ. CDR3 amino acids: CASSQRGPYNEQFF. For the CDR3, the DNA is TGCGCCAGCAGCCAGCGGGGGCCCTACAATGAGCAGTTCTTC. Variable domain in full (rest from reference TRBV5-1 and TRBJ2-1): KAGVTQTPRYLIKTRGQQVTLSCSPISGHRSVSWYQQTPGQGLQFLFEYFSETQRNKGNFPGRFSGRQFSNSRSEMNVSTLELGDSALYLCASSQRGPYNEQFFGPGTRLTVL.

The chain recombines TRBV6-4 with TRBJ1-5, with 9 positions matching TRBD1. This CDR3 is built from 21 residues. The V and J ends lost 0 bases and 4 bases, in that order; junction bases with no gene match: 19. From germline, CDR1 is MRHNA and CDR2 SNTAGT. CDR3 amino acids: CASSDSRLGPEGDRENQPQHF. The CDR3 DNA reads as TGTGCCAGCAGTGACTCGAGATTGGGTCCTGAAGGGGACAGGGAGAATCAGCCCCAGCATTTT.

The chain carries TRBV29-1 and TRBJ2-5; TRBD1 might be the D (6 bases). The CDR3 totals 13 residues. The germline V and J ends were trimmed by 7 bases and 3 bases, with 15 bases remaining between them. Germline loops: CDR1 SQVTM, CDR2 ANQGSEA. CDR3 sequence (DNA): TGCAGCGGAGATACGGGACAAAAAGAGACCCAGTACTTC. This translates into CSGDTGQKETQYF.

The gene calls are TRBV4-2 and TRBJ2-5; D call uncertain. V was clipped by 2 bases and J by 2 bases, with 9 bases between them. This CDR3 has 14 amino acids. Germline V CDR1 and CDR2: LGHNA, YNFKEQ. CDR3 residues: CASSQPATQETQYF. The CDR3 coding sequence is TGTGCCAGCAGCCAACCAGCTACTCAAGAGACCCAGTACTTC.

The rearrangement joins TRBV5-6 to TRBJ2-5; the D gene is possibly TRBD2 (6 bases). The CDR3 length is 15 residues. Trimming stripped 2 bases from V and 5 bases from J, with 16 bases between. CDR1 is SGHDT, CDR2 YYEEEE, per germline. In DNA form, the CDR3 reads TGTGCCAGCAGCTTCCCCGGGGGATCGGAGGAGACCCAGTACTTC. This gives the protein CASSFPGGSEETQYF. Variable domain in full (rest from reference TRBV5-6 and TRBJ2-5): DAGVTQSPTHLIKTRGQQVTLRCSPKSGHDTVSWYQQALGQGPQFIFQYYEEEERQRGNFPDRFSGHQFPNYSSELNVNALLLGDSALYLCASSFPGGSEETQYFGPGTRLLVL.

The rearrangement links TRBV6-1 to TRBJ1-1; D might be TRBD1 (5 bases). V was trimmed by 3 bases and J by 1 base, leaving 15 bases between them. The germline gives CDR1 MNHNS, CDR2 SASEGT. There are 16 residues in the CDR3. CDR3 DNA sequence: TGTGCCAGCAGTGACGGTGGGCAGGGACGGAACACTGAAGCTTTCTTT. It encodes CASSDGGQGRNTEAFF.

This chain uses TRBV7-9 with TRBJ2-1; 9 nucleotides match TRBD2. The CDR3 is 17 residues long. Germline trimming cut 3 bases from V and 0 bases from J; bases unmatched to any gene: 6. In germline, CDR1 is SEHNR, CDR2 FQNEAQ (reference sequence). The CDR3 coding sequence is TGTGCCAGCAGCTTGGAGCGGGGGGCTAGCTCCTACAATGAGCAGTTCTTC. The encoded protein is CASSLERGASSYNEQFF.

This clone showed up many times. This chain connects TRBV6-1 to TRBJ2-4, with 10 bases fitting TRBD2. Germline loops: CDR1 MNHNS, CDR2 SASEGT. This CDR3 spans 18 amino acids. The trim removed 2 bases at V and 2 bases at J, leaving 9 bases unmatched. Written as DNA, the CDR3 is TGTGCCAGCAGTGAATTAGCGGGGGGCCTAGGGACCAAAAACATTCAGTACTTC. Its protein is CASSELAGGLGTKNIQYF.

The chain couples TRBV7-8 to TRBJ2-1; 7 nucleotides agree with TRBD2. The ends lost 4 bases at V and 0 bases at J; junction bases unmatched: 9. Germline V gives CDR1 SGHVS, CDR2 FQNEAQ. The CDR3 totals 17 residues. CDR3 sequence (DNA): TGTGCCAGCAGCTACCCCGCAGCGGGGCACTCCTACAATGAGCAGTTCTTC. This gives the protein CASSYPAAGHSYNEQFF.

The gene calls are TRBV7-9 and TRBJ2-2; D is unclear. Germline V gene lookup returns CDR1 SEHNR and CDR2 FQNEAQ (reference sequence). CDR3 length: 16 residues. The germline V and J ends were trimmed by 5 bases and 0 bases, with 13 bases remaining between them. The DNA of the CDR3 is TGTGCCAGCAGCCCAGAGTATGGGGCGAACACCGGGGAGCTGTTTTTT. It codes for CASSPEYGANTGELFF.

For this clone: At one of its ends the junction is not consistent with the germline gene, which may arise from a read error. This CDR3 is also generated by other DNA sequences in the sample. This chain links TRBV6-5 with TRBJ2-3; either TRBD1 or TRBD2 may fit D (7 bases each). CDR1 is MNHEY and CDR2 is SVGAGI in the germline V gene. This CDR3 has 14 residues. The CDR3 DNA is TGTGCCAGCAGTTACTCCAGGGGGGGAGATACGCAATATTTT. Its protein product is CASSYSRGGDTQYF.

The chain combines TRBV5-8 with TRBJ2-3, with a tentative D call TRBD2 (6 bases). Germline-derived CDR1 and CDR2 are SGHTS and YDEGEE. Trimming left V 1 base short and J 3 bases short, with 6 bases between. The CDR3 is 13 amino acids. DNA for the CDR3: TGTGCCAGCAGCTTGCGGGAGACAGATACGCAGTATTTT. Translating it yields CASSLRETDTQYF.

The chain couples TRBV6-6 to TRBJ2-5, with D unclear. V shed 6 bases and J shed 5 bases, with 7 bases lying between them. Germline V gene lookup returns CDR1 MNHNY and CDR2 SVGAGI (reference sequence). This CDR3 is 11 amino acids long. The CDR3 reads CASRTPETQYF. Written as DNA, the CDR3 is TGTGCCAGCAGAACCCCGGAGACCCAGTACTTC.

The V gene is TRBV2, the J gene TRBJ1-2; D may be TRBD1 (6 bases). Per germline, CDR1 SNHLY and CDR2 FYNNEI. The CDR3 spans 14 residues. V was shortened by 1 base and J by 4 bases, with 10 bases between the two germline ends. CDR3 sequence reads: CASSEGDTIYGYTF. In DNA form, the CDR3 reads TGTGCCAGCAGTGAAGGGGACACGATCTATGGCTACACCTTC.

V usage is TRBV9 and J usage is TRBJ2-3; 8 bases map to TRBD2. CDR1 is SGDLS and CDR2 is YYNGEE in the germline V gene. CDR3 size: 15 residues. The V gene end was trimmed by 3 bases and the J gene end by 6 bases; junction bases not matched to a gene: 9. CDR3 amino acids: CASSATGGSLDTQYF. CDR3 in DNA: TGTGCCAGCAGCGCAACGGGGGGGAGTTTGGATACGCAGTATTTT.

The chain links TRBV5-4 to TRBJ2-1; no reliable D call. Germline CDR1 SGHNT, CDR2 YYREEE (reference sequence). Between the trimmed V and J ends, which lost 3 bases and 13 bases, there was a span of 11 bases. This CDR3 is built from 11 residues. The CDR3 loop reads CASSSEVLQFF. Here the CDR3 DNA reads TGTGCCAGCAGCTCAGAGGTTTTACAGTTCTTC.

The V call is TRBV15, the J call TRBJ2-1; D remains unclear. V gave up 2 bases and J gave up 0 bases, with 17 bases separating them. The CDR3 has 18 amino acids. Germline CDR1 is LNHNV and CDR2 is YYDKDF (reference sequence). CDR3 DNA: TGTGCCACCAGCAGACGATCATGGATAGCCCTCTCCTACAATGAGCAGTTCTTC. Encoded protein: CATSRRSWIALSYNEQFF.

V gene TRBV5-5 combines with J gene TRBJ1-1; D remains ambiguous. The V gene's germline CDR1 is SGHKS and CDR2 YYEKEE (reference sequence). The V end lost 2 bases, the J end lost 6 bases, and 5 bases lay between the germline ends. The CDR3 loop spans 11 amino acids. The DNA of the CDR3 is TGTGCCAGCAGCTTCTTTTCTGAAGCTTTCTTT. Protein: CASSFFSEAFF.

The CDR3 protein is CASRVILAGFGGEQFF. The CDR3 nucleotides are TGTGCCAGCAGAGTAATACTAGCGGGCTTCGGAGGTGAGCAGTTCTTC. The V and J genes are TRBV27 and TRBJ2-1; TRBD2 matches 9 bases. V lost 6 bases and J lost 9; bases outside the gene matches: 15. Germline values: CDR1 MNHEY, CDR2 SMNVEV (reference sequence). The CDR3 runs 16 residues.